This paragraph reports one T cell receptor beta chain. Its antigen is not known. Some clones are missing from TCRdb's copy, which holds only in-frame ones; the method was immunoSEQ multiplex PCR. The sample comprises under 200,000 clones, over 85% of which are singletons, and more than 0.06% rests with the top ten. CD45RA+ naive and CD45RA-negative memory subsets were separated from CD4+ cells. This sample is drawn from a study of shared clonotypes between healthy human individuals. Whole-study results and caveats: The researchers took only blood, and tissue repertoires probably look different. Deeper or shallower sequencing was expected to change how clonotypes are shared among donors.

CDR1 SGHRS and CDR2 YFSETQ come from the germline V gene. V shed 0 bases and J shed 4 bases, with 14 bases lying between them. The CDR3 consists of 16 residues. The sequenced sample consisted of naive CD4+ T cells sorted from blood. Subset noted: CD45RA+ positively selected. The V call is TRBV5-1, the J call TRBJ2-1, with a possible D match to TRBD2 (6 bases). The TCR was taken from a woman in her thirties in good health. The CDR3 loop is CASSLEFGGDYNEQFF. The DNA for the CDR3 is TGCGCCAGCAGCTTGGAGTTCGGAGGGGATTACAATGAGCAGTTCTTC.